Below, one T cell receptor (beta chain) is given with its context. No antigen is known for it. This record comes from a study of identical twins. Study-level findings and limits: Invariant T cells like MAIT and iNKT could partly confound the zero-insertion analyses.

Each CDR3 protein gets one entry after TCRdb re-called the 5' RACE reads with MiXCR. The sample holds some 900,000 distinct CDR3 sequences, approximately 13% seen once. V lost 3 bases and J lost 6; bases outside the gene matches: 6. The CDR3 length is 16 residues. The same data also went into a second study, on yellow fever vaccine responses in identical twins. From that second work: Twins reportedly showed a vaccine T cell response that seemed partly convergent and partly personalized.

The sample comprised PBMCs. This TCR came from a woman under 30 in good health. The V call is TRBV12-3 or TRBV12-4, the J call TRBJ2-2; 11 bases match TRBD2. CDR3 loop: CASSFQLAGGSGELFF. CDR3 DNA sequence: TGTGCCAGCAGTTTTCAGCTAGCGGGAGGTTCCGGGGAGCTGTTTTTT.